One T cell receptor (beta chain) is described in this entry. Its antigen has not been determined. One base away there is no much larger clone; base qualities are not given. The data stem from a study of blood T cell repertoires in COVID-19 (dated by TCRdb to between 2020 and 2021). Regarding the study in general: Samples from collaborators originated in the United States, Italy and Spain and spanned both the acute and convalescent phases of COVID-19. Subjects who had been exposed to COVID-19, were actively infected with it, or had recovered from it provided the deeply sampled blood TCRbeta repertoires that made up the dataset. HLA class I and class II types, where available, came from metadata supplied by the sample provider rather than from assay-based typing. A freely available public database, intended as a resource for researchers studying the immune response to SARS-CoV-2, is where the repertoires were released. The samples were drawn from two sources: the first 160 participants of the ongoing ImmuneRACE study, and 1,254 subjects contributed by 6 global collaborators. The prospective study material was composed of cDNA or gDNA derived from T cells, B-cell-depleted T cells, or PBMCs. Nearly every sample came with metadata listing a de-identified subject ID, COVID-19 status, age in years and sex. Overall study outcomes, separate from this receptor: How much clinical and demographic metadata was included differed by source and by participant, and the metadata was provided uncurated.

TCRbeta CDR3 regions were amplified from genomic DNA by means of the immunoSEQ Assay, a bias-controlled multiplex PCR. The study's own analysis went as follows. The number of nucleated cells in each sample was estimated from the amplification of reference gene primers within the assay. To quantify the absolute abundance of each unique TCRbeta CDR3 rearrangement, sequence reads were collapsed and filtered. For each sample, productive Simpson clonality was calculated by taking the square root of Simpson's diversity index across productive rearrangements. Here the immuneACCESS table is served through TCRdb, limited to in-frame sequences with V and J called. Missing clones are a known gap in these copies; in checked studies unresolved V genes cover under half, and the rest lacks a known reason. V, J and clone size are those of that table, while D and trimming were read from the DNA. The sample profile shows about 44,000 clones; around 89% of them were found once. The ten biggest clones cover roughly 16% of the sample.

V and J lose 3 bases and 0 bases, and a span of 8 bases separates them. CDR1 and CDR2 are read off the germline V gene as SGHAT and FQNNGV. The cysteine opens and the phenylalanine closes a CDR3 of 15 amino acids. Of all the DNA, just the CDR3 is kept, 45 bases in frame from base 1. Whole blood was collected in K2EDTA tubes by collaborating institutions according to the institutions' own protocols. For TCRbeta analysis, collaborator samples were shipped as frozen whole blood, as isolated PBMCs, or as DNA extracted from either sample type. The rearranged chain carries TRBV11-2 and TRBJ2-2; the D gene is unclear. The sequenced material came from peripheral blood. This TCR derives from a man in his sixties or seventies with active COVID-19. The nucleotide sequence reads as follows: TGTGCCAGCAGCTTCCCGACACCGAACACCGGGGAGCTGTTTTTT. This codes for CASSFPTPNTGELFF.